These T cell receptor beta chains were read from a single sample in a study of Graves' ophthalmopathy and Graves' hyperthyroidism. Each CDR3 protein gets one entry after TCRdb re-called the multiplex PCR reads with MiXCR. This table has over a million distinct CDR3 sequences, 35% to 45% appearing once. The sample taken for sequencing was peripheral blood or thyroid tissue (not recorded which). The receptors originated from an adult man with Graves' hyperthyroidism. Both conserved end residues are part of each CDR3. D genes are given only for firm matches. The size of a clone is reported for some rows only, either as once, few or many, or as a class for expanded clones.

CASSVAPGTRESETQYF TGTGCCAGCAGCGTCGCACCCGGGACTAGGGAGTCGGAGACCCAGTACTTC once TRBD2 TRBJ2-5 TRBV9
CASSQDRAGESYEQYF TGTGCCAGCAGCCAAGATAGGGCAGGGGAATCCTACGAGCAGTACTTC - - TRBJ2-7 TRBV7-9
CASSPTGLSEQYF TGTGCCAGCAGCCCCACCGGGCTCTCCGAGCAGTACTTC - - TRBJ2-7 TRBV14
CASSSGLDNEQFF TGTGCCAGCAGCTCGGGACTAGACAATGAGCAGTTCTTC - TRBD2 TRBJ2-1 TRBV7-9
CASSQTGLAQETQYF TGTGCCAGCAGCCAGACAGGGCTCGCCCAAGAGACCCAGTACTTC few TRBD1 TRBJ2-5 TRBV11-2
CSARAPVVETQYF TGCAGTGCTAGAGCCCCAGTTGTAGAGACCCAGTACTTC many - TRBJ2-5 TRBV20-1
CASSLDRRFGYTF TGTGCCAGCAGCCTGGACAGGAGGTTCGGCTACACCTTC - TRBD1 TRBJ1-2 TRBV7-9
CASGGSNQPQHF TGTGCCAGCGGGGGGAGCAATCAGCCCCAGCATTTT many - TRBJ1-5 TRBV7-2
CASSERDSQGYTF TGTGCCAGCAGTGAACGGGACAGCCAAGGCTACACCTTC many TRBD1 TRBJ1-2 TRBV10-3
CSIEQGWGTEAFF TGCAGCATTGAACAGGGGTGGGGAACTGAAGCTTTCTTT - TRBD1 TRBJ1-1 TRBV29-1
CAISDWGAGMNTEAFF TGTGCCATCAGTGATTGGGGGGCCGGCATGAACACTGAAGCTTTCTTT many - TRBJ1-1 TRBV10-3
CASLPGGQFYEAFF TGTGCCAGCCTACCAGGTGGCCAATTTTATGAAGCTTTCTTT - - TRBJ1-1 TRBV19
CASSRWATGELFF TGTGCCAGCAGCCGTTGGGCGACCGGGGAGCTGTTTTTT many - TRBJ2-2 TRBV11-1
CASSVVGQLGSGANVLTF TGTGCCAGCAGCGTAGTGGGACAGTTGGGGTCTGGGGCCAACGTCCTGACTTTC - TRBD1 TRBJ2-6 TRBV9
CASSPARSDEQFF TGTGCCAGCAGCCCAGCCCGTAGCGATGAGCAGTTCTTC - - TRBJ2-1 TRBV7-8
CASAVGNTEAFF TGTGCCAGCGCAGTGGGGAACACTGAAGCTTTCTTT - - TRBJ1-1 TRBV28
CSALLESFMNTEAFF TGCAGTGCTTTGCTGGAAAGTTTCATGAACACTGAAGCTTTCTTT - - TRBJ1-1 TRBV20-1
CASRRGGVGDTEAFF TGTGCCAGTAGAAGGGGCGGCGTAGGCGACACTGAAGCTTTCTTT - - TRBJ1-1 TRBV19
CATSRDRYREEETQYF TGTGCCACCAGCAGAGATCGGTACAGGGAGGAAGAGACCCAGTACTTC once - TRBJ2-5 TRBV15
CASSQRLAVQETQYF TGTGCCAGCAGCCAGAGGCTAGCCGTCCAAGAGACCCAGTACTTC - - TRBJ2-5 TRBV9
CASSYQGNYGYTF TGTGCCAGCAGTTACCAGGGGAACTATGGCTACACCTTC many - TRBJ1-2 TRBV6-2/TRBV6-3
CASSFSPGNVYEQYF TGCGCCAGCAGCTTCAGTCCGGGGAATGTCTACGAGCAGTACTTC - - TRBJ2-7 TRBV4-1
CATSTRAENTEAFF TGTGCCACTAGTACCCGGGCGGAGAACACTGAAGCTTTCTTT few - TRBJ1-1 TRBV19
CASSDTSAGRLEQYF TGTGCCAGCAGCGACACTAGCGCGGGACGTCTCGAGCAGTACTTC few TRBD2 TRBJ2-7 TRBV7-2
CASVGWDGELFF TGTGCCTCGGTCGGTTGGGACGGGGAGCTGTTTTTT - - TRBJ2-2 TRBV28
CASSPYSGVTEAFF TGTGCCAGCAGTCCCTATTCAGGGGTCACTGAAGCTTTCTTT - - TRBJ1-1 TRBV28
CSVAGEQDYGYTF TGCAGCGTAGCCGGGGAACAGGACTATGGCTACACCTTC - - TRBJ1-2 TRBV29-1
CASSQDGGGLFGDSPLHF TGCGCCAGCAGCCAAGACGGGGGGGGTCTCTTTGGGGATTCACCCCTCCACTTT few - TRBJ1-6 TRBV4-1
CASSQEGSAQHF TGCGCCAGCAGCCAAGAGGGGTCGGCCCAGCATTTT - - TRBJ1-5 TRBV4-1
CASVVVETQYF TGTGCCAGCGTAGTCGTCGAGACCCAGTACTTC many - TRBJ2-5 TRBV7-2
CASSELLGGTGEKLFF TGTGCCAGCAGTGAACTACTCGGGGGGACGGGTGAAAAACTGTTTTTT many - TRBJ1-4 TRBV2
CASSWTGGSYGYTF TGTGCCAGTAGCTGGACAGGGGGCAGCTATGGCTACACCTTC many TRBD1 TRBJ1-2 TRBV19
CASSSWTSGDTGELFF TGTGCCAGCAGCTCCTGGACTAGCGGGGACACCGGGGAGCTGTTTTTT - TRBD2 TRBJ2-2 TRBV5-4
CASSLVARGYEQYF TGCGCCAGCAGCTTGGTAGCTAGAGGCTACGAGCAGTACTTC few - TRBJ2-7 TRBV5-1
CASSHGTGGFSGANVLTF TGTGCCAGCAGTCATGGGACAGGGGGCTTCTCAGGGGCCAACGTCCTGACTTTC - TRBD1 TRBJ2-6 TRBV28
CASSLNRGRSYTF TGTGCCAGCAGCTTGAACAGGGGGCGCAGCTACACCTTC - TRBD1 TRBJ1-2 TRBV13
CASSLSGSLFAFF TGTGCCAGCAGCTTATCGGGAAGTCTGTTTGCTTTCTTT many - TRBJ1-1 TRBV7-9
CASSPVAGGVTGELFF TGTGCTAGCAGCCCGGTAGCGGGAGGGGTCACCGGGGAGCTGTTTTTT - TRBD2 TRBJ2-2 TRBV7-7
CASSVSQGTENTEAFF TGCGCCAGCAGCGTCAGTCAGGGGACAGAAAACACTGAAGCTTTCTTT many TRBD1 TRBJ1-1 TRBV4-3
CASSLDWTGPHEQHF TGTGCCAGCAGCTTAGATTGGACAGGGCCCCACGAGCAGCACTTC - TRBD1 TRBJ2-7 TRBV7-8
CSAGQGFYEQYF TGCAGCGCGGGACAGGGGTTCTACGAGCAGTACTTC many TRBD1 TRBJ2-7 TRBV29-1
CSNRDGFDEQYF TGCAGCAACCGGGACGGGTTCGACGAGCAGTACTTC - - TRBJ2-7 TRBV29-1
CASSAGRKNQPQHF TGTGCCAGCAGTGCCGGACGGAAAAATCAGCCCCAGCATTTT few - TRBJ1-5 TRBV12-3/TRBV12-4
CSARPRASYEQYF TGCAGTGCTAGGCCACGGGCCTCCTACGAGCAGTACTTC many - TRBJ2-7 TRBV20-1
CASRGGANTGELFF TGTGCCAGCAGGGGGGGGGCGAACACCGGGGAGCTGTTTTTT many TRBD2 TRBJ2-2 TRBV9
CASKTLDAWHEQYFGPGTRLLHF - - - TRBJ1-6 TRBV6-1
CASSRTGSTYGYTF TGTGCCAGCAGCCGGACAGGAAGTACCTATGGCTACACCTTC once TRBD1 TRBJ1-2 TRBV7-2
CASGVTAAFF TGTGCCAGCGGAGTAACGGCAGCTTTCTTT many - TRBJ1-1 TRBV12-3/TRBV12-4
CASSQDLGTATNQPQHF TGCGCCAGCAGCCAAGATCTCGGGACAGCGACAAATCAGCCCCAGCATTTT - TRBD1 TRBJ1-5 TRBV4-1
CASSLPTSGTGDGYTF TGCGCCAGCAGCCTACCGACTTCAGGGACAGGGGATGGCTACACCTTC many TRBD1 TRBJ1-2 TRBV5-1
CATSIPISGELFF TGTGCCACCAGCATTCCCATAAGCGGGGAGCTGTTTTTT many - TRBJ2-2 TRBV15
CSGQGAATEAFF TGCAGCGGACAGGGGGCGGCCACTGAAGCTTTCTTT - TRBD1 TRBJ1-1 TRBV29-1
CASSYLPPGQGQETQYF TGTGCCAGCAGTTACTTGCCTCCGGGACAGGGTCAAGAGACCCAGTACTTC - TRBD1 TRBJ2-5 TRBV6-5